The present T cell receptor beta chain was sequenced within a study of response to subunit inactivated influenza vaccine. V was clipped by 8 bases and J by 5 bases, with 16 bases between them. This CDR3 has 13 residues. One entry per CDR3 protein results from TCRdb running MiXCR on the RT-PCR reads. Among about 570,000 distinct CDR3 sequences listed, 11% were seen once. This clonotype was observed many times. Separately, the same data were catalogued under a study of T cells expressing NK-cell markers. That source adds: Generation of TCR beta cDNA was performed by 5'RACE template switching incorporating UMIs. The study sequenced eight donors, seven HCMV-seropositive and one seronegative. In several experiments, sorting was restricted to alpha-beta TCR T cells by an anti-gamma-delta TCR antibody. About 1.0-7.0% of CD8+ T cells in 6 or 7 donors belonged to dominant NKG2C+ clonotypes. Topping the CD3+CD56-NKG2C+ fraction as well were these clonotypes, in a handful of donors.

This chain links TRBV12-3 or TRBV12-4 with TRBJ2-7; D tentatively reads TRBD1 or TRBD2 (6 bases each). The sample was PBMCs from blood, taken on the day of vaccination. This sequence was found in a middle-aged man who received an inactivated influenza vaccine. The CDR3 sequence: CASSMRGRNEQYF. The CDR3 nucleotides are TGTGCCAGCTCTATGAGGGGGAGGAACGAGCAGTACTTC.